This T cell receptor (beta chain) derives from a study of blood T cell repertoires in COVID-19. In the study overall: Sites in the United States, Italy and Spain provided acute and convalescent COVID-19 samples. Nucleic acid was either cDNA or gDNA, and it came from T cells, B-cell-depleted T cells, or PBMCs.

Participant age was about 18 to 89 years, and participants resided in roughly 25 US areas. Germline V CDR1 and CDR2: KGHDR, SFDVKD. Trimming removed 6 bases from V and 5 bases from J; junction bases left unmatched: 7. CDR3 length: 15 residues. Profiled with immunoSEQ multiplex PCR; TCRdb holds only in-frame clones, not every one. The sample lists some 150,000 clones; roughly 90% were seen once. This clonotype was obtained from a man in his forties or fifties who had recovered from COVID-19. The source material was PBMCs or T cells enriched from blood (not recorded which). The J gene is TRBJ2-2, the V gene TRBV24-1; the match to TRBD1 covers 8 bases. CDR3 bases: TGTGCCACCAGTTTAGGGACAGGTGCTACCGGGGAGCTGTTTTTT. Its translation: CATSLGTGATGELFF.